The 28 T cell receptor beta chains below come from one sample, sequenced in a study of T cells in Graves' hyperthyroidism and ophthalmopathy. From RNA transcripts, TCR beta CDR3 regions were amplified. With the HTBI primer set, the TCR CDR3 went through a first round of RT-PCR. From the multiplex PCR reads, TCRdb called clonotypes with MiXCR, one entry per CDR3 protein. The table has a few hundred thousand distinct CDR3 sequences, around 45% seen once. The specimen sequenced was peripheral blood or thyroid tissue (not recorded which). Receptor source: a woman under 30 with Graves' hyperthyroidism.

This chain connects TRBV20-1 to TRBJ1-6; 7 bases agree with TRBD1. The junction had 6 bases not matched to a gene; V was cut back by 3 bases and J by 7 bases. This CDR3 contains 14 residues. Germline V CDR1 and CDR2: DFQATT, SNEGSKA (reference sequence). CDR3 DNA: TGCAGTGCTAGGGGACAGTTCGACAATTCACCCCTCCACTTT. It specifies CSARGQFDNSPLHF.

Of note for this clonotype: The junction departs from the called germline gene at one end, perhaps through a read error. CDR3 in amino acids: CASRLVGQGADTEAFF. As DNA, the CDR3 is TGTGCCAGCAGATTGGTGGGACAGGGAGCGGACACTGAAGCTTTCTTT. The rearrangement links TRBV5-8 to TRBJ1-1; 9 bases align to TRBD1. This CDR3 spans 16 amino acids. Germline assignment: CDR1 SGHTS and CDR2 YDEGEE.

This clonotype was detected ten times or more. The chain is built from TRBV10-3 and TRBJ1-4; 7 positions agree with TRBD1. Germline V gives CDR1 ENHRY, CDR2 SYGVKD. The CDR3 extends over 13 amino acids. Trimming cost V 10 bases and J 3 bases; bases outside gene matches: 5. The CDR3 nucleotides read TGTGCCACAAGGGGGCCTCCTAATGAAAAACTGTTTTTT. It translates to CATRGPPNEKLFF.

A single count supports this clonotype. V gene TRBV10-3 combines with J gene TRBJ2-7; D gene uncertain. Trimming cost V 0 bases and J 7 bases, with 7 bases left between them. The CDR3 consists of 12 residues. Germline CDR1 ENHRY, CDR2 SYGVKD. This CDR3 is CAISESMGEQYF. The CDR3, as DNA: TGTGCCATCAGTGAGTCGATGGGAGAGCAGTACTTC.

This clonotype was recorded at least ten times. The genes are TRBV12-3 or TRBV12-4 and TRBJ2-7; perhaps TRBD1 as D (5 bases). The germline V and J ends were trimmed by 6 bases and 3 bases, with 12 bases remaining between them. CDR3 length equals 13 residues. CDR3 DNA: TGTGCCAGCAGCATGAATCAGGGCTACGAGCAGTACTTC. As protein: CASSMNQGYEQYF.

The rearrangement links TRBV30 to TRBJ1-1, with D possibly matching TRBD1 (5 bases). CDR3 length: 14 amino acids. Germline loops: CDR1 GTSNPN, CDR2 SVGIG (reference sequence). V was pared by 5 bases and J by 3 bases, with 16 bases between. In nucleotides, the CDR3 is TGTGCCTGGGTAACCAGGGTGAAAGACACTGAAGCTTTCTTT. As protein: CAWVTRVKDTEAFF.

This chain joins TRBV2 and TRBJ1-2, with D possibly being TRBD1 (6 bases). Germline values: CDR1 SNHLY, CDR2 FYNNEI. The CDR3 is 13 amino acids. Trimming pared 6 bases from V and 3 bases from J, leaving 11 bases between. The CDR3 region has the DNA TGTGCCAGCAGGGACGGACAGTACTATGGCTACACCTTC. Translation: CASRDGQYYGYTF.

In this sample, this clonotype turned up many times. The DNA of the CDR3 is TGTGCTAGTGGTTTACGGACAGGGAACACTGAAGCTTTCTTT. Translating it yields CASGLRTGNTEAFF. This sequence joins TRBV12-5 and TRBJ1-1; 7 bases line up with TRBD1. Germline-derived CDR1 and CDR2 are LGHNT and FRNRAP. V lost 3 bases to trimming and J lost 1 base; unmatched junction nucleotides: 2. This CDR3 is 14 amino acids long.

As DNA, the CDR3 is TGTGCCAGCAGCCTATTAGGACAGACGGGCCAGCCCCAGCATTTT. Its protein product is CASSLLGQTGQPQHF. The chain uses TRBV9 and TRBJ1-5, with D perhaps matching TRBD1 (6 bases). CDR1 is SGDLS, CDR2 YYNGEE, per germline. The V end was cut by 4 bases, the J end by 7 bases, with 18 bases between. The CDR3 extends over 15 amino acids.

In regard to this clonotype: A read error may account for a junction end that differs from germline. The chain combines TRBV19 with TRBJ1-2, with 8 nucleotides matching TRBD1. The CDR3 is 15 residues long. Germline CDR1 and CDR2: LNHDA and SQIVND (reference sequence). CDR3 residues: CASSRRTGSFGGYTF. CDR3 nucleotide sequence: TGTGCCAGCAGTAGAAGGACAGGGTCCTTTGGTGGCTACACCTTC.

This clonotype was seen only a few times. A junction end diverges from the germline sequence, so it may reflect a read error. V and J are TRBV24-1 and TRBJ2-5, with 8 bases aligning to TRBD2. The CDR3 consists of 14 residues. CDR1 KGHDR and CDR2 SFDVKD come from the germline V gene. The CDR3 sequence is CASSPPGGGETQYF. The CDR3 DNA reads TGTGCCAGCAGTCCTCCGGGGGGGGGAGAGACCCAGTACTTC.

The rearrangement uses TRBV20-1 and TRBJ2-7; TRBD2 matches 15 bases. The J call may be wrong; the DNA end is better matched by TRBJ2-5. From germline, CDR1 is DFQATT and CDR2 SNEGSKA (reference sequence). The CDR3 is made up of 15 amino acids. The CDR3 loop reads CSAGGLAGGPETQYF. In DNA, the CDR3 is TGCAGTGCGGGCGGACTAGCGGGAGGGCCAGAGACCCAGTACTTC.

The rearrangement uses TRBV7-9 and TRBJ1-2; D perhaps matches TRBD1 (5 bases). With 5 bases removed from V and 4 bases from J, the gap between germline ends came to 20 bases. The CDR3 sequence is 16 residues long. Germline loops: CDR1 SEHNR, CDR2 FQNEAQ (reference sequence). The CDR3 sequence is CASSPPGGVGSYGYTF. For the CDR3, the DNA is TGTGCCAGCAGCCCCCCCGGGGGGGTGGGAAGCTATGGCTACACCTTC.

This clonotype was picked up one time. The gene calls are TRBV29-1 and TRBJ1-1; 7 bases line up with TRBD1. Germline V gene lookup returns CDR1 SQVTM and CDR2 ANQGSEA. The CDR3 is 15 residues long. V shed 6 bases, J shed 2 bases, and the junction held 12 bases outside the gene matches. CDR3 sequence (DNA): TGCAGCGTCTGGACTAGCGGGACAGCAAACACTGAAGCTTTCTTT. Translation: CSVWTSGTANTEAFF.

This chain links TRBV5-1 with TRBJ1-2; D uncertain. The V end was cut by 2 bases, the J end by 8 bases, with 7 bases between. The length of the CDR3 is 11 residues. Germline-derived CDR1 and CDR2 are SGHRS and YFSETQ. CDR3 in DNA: TGCGCCAGCAGCTTTGGAGAGGGCTACACCTTC. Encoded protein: CASSFGEGYTF. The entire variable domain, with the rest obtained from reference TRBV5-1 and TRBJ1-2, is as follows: KAGVTQTPRYLIKTRGQQVTLSCSPISGHRSVSWYQQTPGQGLQFLFEYFSETQRNKGNFPGRFSGRQFSNSRSEMNVSTLELGDSALYLCASSFGEGYTFGSGTRLTVV.

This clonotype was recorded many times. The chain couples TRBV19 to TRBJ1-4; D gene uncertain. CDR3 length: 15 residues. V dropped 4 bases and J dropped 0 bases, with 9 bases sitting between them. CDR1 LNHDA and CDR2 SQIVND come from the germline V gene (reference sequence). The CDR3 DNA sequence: TGTGCCAGTAGTACGGGCGTACCAACTAATGAAAAACTGTTTTTT. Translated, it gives CASSTGVPTNEKLFF.

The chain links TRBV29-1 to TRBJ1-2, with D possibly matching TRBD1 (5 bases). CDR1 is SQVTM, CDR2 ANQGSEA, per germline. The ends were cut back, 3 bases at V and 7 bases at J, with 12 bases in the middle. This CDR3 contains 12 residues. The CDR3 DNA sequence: TGCAGCGTTGAGGGGGTTGTGGCTGGCTACACCTTC. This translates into CSVEGVVAGYTF.

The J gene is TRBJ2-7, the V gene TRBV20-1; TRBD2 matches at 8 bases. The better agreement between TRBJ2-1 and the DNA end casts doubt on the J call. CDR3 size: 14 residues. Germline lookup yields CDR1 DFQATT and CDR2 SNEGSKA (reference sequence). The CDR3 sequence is CSAIGREGNNEQFF. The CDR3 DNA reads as TGCAGTGCGATAGGACGGGAGGGTAACAATGAGCAGTTCTTC.

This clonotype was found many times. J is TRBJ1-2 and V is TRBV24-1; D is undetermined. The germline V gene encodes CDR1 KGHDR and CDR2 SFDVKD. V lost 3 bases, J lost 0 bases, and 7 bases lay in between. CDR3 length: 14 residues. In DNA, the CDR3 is TGTGCCACCAGTGATAGGGCAGCTAACTATGGCTACACCTTC. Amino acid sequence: CATSDRAANYGYTF.

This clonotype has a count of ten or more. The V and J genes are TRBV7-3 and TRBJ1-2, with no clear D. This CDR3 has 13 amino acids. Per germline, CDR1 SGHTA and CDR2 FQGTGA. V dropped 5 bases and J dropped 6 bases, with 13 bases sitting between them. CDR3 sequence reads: CASSLTKEHGYTF. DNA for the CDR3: TGTGCCAGCAGCCTCACGAAGGAGCATGGCTACACCTTC.

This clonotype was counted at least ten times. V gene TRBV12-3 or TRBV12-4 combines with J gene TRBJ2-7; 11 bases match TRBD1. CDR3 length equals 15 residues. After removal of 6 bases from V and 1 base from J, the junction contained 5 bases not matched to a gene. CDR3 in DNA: TGTGCCAGCAGACCAGGGACAGGGGGTTCCTACGAGCAGTACTTC. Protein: CASRPGTGGSYEQYF.

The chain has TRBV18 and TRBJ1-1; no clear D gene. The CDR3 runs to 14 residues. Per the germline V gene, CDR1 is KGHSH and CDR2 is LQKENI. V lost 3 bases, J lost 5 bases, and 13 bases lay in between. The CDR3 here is CASSPSSLGTEAFF. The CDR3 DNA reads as TGTGCCAGCTCACCCTCGTCCCTTGGGACTGAAGCTTTCTTT.

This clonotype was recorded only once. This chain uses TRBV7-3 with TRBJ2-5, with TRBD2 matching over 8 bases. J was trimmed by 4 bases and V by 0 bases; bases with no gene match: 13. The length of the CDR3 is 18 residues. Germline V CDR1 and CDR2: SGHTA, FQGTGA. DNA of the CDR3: TGTGCCAGCAGCTTAACGGCGGCGGGGGGAGATGGGGGAGAGACCCAGTACTTC. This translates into CASSLTAAGGDGGETQYF.

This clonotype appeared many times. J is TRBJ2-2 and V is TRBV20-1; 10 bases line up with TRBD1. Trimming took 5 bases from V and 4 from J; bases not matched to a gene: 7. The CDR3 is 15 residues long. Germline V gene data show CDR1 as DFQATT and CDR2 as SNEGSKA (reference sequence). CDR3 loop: CSAADRGRSTGELFF. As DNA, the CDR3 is TGCAGTGCTGCAGACAGGGGGCGAAGCACCGGGGAGCTGTTTTTT.

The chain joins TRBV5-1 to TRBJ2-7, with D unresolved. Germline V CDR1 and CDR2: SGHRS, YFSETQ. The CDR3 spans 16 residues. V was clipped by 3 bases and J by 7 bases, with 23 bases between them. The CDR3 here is CASSWGTRISYNEQYF. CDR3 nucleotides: TGCGCCAGCAGCTGGGGAACTCGAATCTCCTACAATGAGCAGTACTTC. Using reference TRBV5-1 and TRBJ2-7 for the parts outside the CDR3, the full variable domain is KAGVTQTPRYLIKTRGQQVTLSCSPISGHRSVSWYQQTPGQGLQFLFEYFSETQRNKGNFPGRFSGRQFSNSRSEMNVSTLELGDSALYLCASSWGTRISYNEQYFGPGTRLTVT.

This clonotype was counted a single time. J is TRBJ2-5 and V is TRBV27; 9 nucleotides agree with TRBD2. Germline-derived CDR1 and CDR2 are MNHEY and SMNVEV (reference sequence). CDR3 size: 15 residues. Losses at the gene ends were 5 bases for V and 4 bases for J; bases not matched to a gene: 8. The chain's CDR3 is CASSLRAGGPETQYF. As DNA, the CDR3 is TGTGCCAGCAGTCTCCGGGCGGGAGGGCCAGAGACCCAGTACTTC.

The CDR3 protein is CATSDGTLRETQHF. The DNA of the CDR3 is TGTGCCACCAGTGATGGGACTCTGAGGGAGACCCAGCATTTT. The chain links TRBV24-1 to TRBJ1-5; D perhaps matches TRBD1 (5 bases). The ends were cut back, 3 bases at V and 11 bases at J, with 16 bases in the middle. Per the germline V gene, CDR1 is KGHDR and CDR2 is SFDVKD. The CDR3 spans 14 residues.

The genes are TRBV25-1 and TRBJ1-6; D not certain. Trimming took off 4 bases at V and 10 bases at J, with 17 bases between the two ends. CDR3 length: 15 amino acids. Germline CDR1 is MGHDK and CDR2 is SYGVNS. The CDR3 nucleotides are TGTGCCAGCAGTGCTAGAGATCACCGGGTCTCACCCCTCCACTTT. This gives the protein CASSARDHRVSPLHF.